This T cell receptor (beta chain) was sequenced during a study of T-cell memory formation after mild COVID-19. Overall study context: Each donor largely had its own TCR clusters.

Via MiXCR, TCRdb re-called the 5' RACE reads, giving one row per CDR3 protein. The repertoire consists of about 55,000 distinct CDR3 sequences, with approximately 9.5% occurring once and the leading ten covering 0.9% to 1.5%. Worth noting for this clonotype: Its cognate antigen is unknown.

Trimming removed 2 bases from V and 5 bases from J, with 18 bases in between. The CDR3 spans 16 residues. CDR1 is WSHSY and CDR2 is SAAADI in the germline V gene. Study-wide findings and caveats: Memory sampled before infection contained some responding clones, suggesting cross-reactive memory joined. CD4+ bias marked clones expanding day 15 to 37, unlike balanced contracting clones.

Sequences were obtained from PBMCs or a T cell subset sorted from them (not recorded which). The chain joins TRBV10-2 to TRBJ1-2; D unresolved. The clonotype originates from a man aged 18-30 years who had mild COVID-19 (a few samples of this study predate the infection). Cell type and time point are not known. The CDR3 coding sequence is TGCGCCAGCAGTGAGACCTACACACACACCTCATATGGCTACACCTTC. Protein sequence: CASSETYTHTSYGYTF.